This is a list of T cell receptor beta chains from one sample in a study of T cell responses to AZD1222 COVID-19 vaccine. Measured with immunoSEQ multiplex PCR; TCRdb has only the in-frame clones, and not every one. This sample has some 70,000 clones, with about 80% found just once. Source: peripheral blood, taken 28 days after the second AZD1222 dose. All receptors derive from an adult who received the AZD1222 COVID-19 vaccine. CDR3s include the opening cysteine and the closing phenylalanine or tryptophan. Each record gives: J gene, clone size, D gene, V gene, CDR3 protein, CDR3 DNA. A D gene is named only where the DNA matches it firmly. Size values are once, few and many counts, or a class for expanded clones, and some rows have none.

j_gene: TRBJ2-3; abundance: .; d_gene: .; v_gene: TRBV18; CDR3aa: CASSPQGGADTQYF; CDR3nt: TGTGCCAGCTCACCACAGGGGGGAGCAGATACGCAGTATTTT
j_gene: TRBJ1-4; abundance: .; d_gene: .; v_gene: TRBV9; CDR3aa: CASSVAGATNEKLFF; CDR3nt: TGTGCCAGCAGCGTAGCCGGGGCAACTAATGAAAAACTGTTTTTT
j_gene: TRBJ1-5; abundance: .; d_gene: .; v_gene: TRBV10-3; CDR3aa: CAISRGREENQPQHF; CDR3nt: TGTGCCATCAGTAGGGGAAGAGAGGAGAATCAGCCCCAGCATTTT
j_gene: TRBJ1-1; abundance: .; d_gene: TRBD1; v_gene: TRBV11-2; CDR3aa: CASSDRDRNTEAFF; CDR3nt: TGTGCCAGCAGCGACCGGGACAGGAACACTGAAGCTTTCTTT
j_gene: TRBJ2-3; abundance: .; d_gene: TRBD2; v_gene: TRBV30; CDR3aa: CAWKGGGAYNTDTQYF; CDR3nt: TGTGCCTGGAAGGGCGGGGGGGCCTACAACACAGATACGCAGTATTTT
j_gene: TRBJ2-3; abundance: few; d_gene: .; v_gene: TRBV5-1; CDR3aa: CASSLVFSSTDTQYF; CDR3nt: TGCGCCAGCTCGCTTGTCTTCTCTAGCACAGATACGCAGTATTTT
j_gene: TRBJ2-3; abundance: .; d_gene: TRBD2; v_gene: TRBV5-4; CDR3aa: CASSPDSGGSTDTQYF; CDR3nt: TGTGCCAGCAGCCCAGATAGCGGGGGCTCCACAGATACGCAGTATTTT
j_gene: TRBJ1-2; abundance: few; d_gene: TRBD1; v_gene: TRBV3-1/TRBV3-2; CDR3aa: CASSQESQGAGYTF; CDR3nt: TGTGCCAGCAGCCAAGAGTCCCAGGGGGCTGGCTACACCTTC
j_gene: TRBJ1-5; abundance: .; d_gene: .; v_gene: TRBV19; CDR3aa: CASSIRSGQLLYSNQPQHF; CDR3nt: TGTGCCAGTAGTATTCGTTCCGGACAGCTTCTATATAGCAATCAGCCCCAGCATTTT
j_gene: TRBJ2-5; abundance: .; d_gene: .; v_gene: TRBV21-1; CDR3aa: CASSKSEGLGKETQYF; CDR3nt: TGTGCCAGCAGCAAATCAGAGGGGTTGGGGAAGGAGACCCAGTACTTC
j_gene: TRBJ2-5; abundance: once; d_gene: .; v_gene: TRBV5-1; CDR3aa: CASSLSRGGGETQYF; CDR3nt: TGCGCCAGCAGCTTAAGCAGGGGCGGGGGAGAGACCCAGTACTTC
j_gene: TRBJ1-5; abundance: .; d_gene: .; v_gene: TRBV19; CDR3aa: CASSISRISNQPQHF; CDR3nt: TGTGCCAGTAGTATATCAAGGATTAGCAATCAGCCCCAGCATTTT
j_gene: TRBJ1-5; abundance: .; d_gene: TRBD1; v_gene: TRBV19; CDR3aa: CASRGQGRNSNQPQHF; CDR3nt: TGTGCCAGTAGGGGACAGGGACGAAATAGCAATCAGCCCCAGCATTTT
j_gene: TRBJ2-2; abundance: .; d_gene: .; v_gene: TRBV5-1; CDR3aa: CASSHLVGRAGTGELFF; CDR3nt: TGCGCCAGCAGCCACCTGGTAGGGCGGGCAGGAACCGGGGAGCTGTTTTTT
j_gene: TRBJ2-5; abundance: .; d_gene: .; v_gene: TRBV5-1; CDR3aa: CASSSRGDSDKKETQYF; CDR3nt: TGCGCCAGCAGCTCGCGGGGGGACAGTGACAAGAAAGAGACCCAGTACTTC
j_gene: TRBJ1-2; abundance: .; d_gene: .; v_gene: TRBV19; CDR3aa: CASSIGGAYYGYTF; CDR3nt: TGTGCCAGTAGTATAGGTGGAGCATACTATGGCTACACCTTC
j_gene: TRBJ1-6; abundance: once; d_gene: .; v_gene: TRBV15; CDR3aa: CATAQGNNSPLHF; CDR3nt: TGTGCCACCGCTCAGGGTAATAATTCACCCCTCCACTTT